These 27 T cell receptor beta chains were sequenced from one sample in a study of blood T cell repertoires in COVID-19. Profiled with immunoSEQ multiplex PCR; TCRdb holds only in-frame clones, not every one. Found here are about 210,000 clones, about four fifths of them singletons; the top ten hold about 8%. The specimen was peripheral blood. The source is a woman in her fifties or sixties with active or convalescent COVID-19.

The J gene is TRBJ1-3, the V gene TRBV15, with D perhaps matching TRBD1 (5 bases). Germline V gene lookup returns CDR1 LNHNV and CDR2 YYDKDF (reference sequence). The CDR3 spans 17 residues. Trimming removed 0 bases at V and 0 bases at J, with 12 bases between. CDR3 amino acids: CATSRDRGRGSGNTIYF. The CDR3 DNA follows: TGTGCCACCAGCAGAGATAGGGGCCGTGGCTCTGGAAACACCATATATTTT.

The chain links TRBV10-2 to TRBJ2-2, with TRBD2 matching over 11 bases. CDR1 WSHSY and CDR2 SAAADI come from the germline V gene. The CDR3 runs 14 residues. V dropped 7 bases and J dropped 4; count of bases not matched to a gene: 2. CDR3 amino acids: CASKGLAATGELFF. Here the CDR3 DNA reads TGCGCCAGCAAGGGACTAGCGGCCACCGGGGAGCTGTTTTTT.

V is TRBV11-2 and J is TRBJ2-5, with 13 bases identical to TRBD2. Germline trimming cut 6 bases from V and 6 bases from J; bases unmatched to any gene: 4. This CDR3 is built from 14 residues. CDR1 and CDR2 (germline): SGHAT, FQNNGV. CDR3 coding DNA: TGTGCCAGCAGGGAGACTAGCGGGGGGAAGACCCAGTACTTC. Translating it yields CASRETSGGKTQYF.

The V call is TRBV12-3 or TRBV12-4, the J call TRBJ1-1, with D perhaps TRBD1 (5 bases). The CDR3 consists of 12 residues. The germline V and J ends were trimmed by 6 bases and 7 bases, with 12 bases remaining between them. The CDR3 is CASSRGTDEAFF. DNA for the CDR3: TGTGCCAGCAGCCGGGGGACCGATGAAGCTTTCTTT.

This clone occurred once. The V gene is TRBV7-2, the J gene TRBJ1-4; D gene ambiguous. This CDR3 comprises 13 residues. Trimming cost V 0 bases and J 8 bases, with 7 bases left between them. Per the germline V gene, CDR1 is SGHTA and CDR2 is FQGNSA. The DNA of the CDR3 is TGTGCCAGCAGCTTAGCGCGCAGGGAAAAACTGTTTTTT. Its translation is CASSLARREKLFF. The full variable domain, in which reference TRBV7-2 and TRBJ1-4 provide the parts outside the CDR3, is GAGVSQSPSNKVTEKGKDVELRCDPISGHTALYWYRQSLGQGLEFLIYFQGNSAPDKSGLPSDRFSAERTGGSVSTLTIQRTQQEDSAVYLCASSLARREKLFFGSGTQLSVL.

The chain joins TRBV5-6 to TRBJ1-2; D remains unclear. The germline V gene has CDR1 SGHDT and CDR2 YYEEEE. Trimming pared 6 bases from V and 8 bases from J, leaving 20 bases between. CDR3 length: 14 amino acids. CDR3 residues: CASTQTGVRGGYTF. In nucleotides, the CDR3 is TGTGCCAGCACCCAAACCGGGGTACGAGGGGGCTACACCTTC.

The chain is built from TRBV5-1 and TRBJ2-7, with a possible D match to TRBD2 (6 bases). V was pared by 4 bases and J by 4 bases, with 18 bases between. The CDR3 spans 15 residues. Per germline, CDR1 SGHRS and CDR2 YFSETQ. The CDR3 DNA follows: TGCGCCAGCAGCCCGGGACTCTTTATGAGGTACGAGCAGTACTTC. Its translation is CASSPGLFMRYEQYF.

The chain combines TRBV18 with TRBJ2-2; 9 bases map to TRBD2. The CDR3 length is 20 residues. Per germline, CDR1 KGHSH and CDR2 LQKENI. V lost 0 bases to trimming and J lost 0 bases; unmatched junction nucleotides: 11. CDR3 in DNA: TGTGCCAGCTCACCACCAGGGATAGTTAGCGGGAGCGCGAACACCGGGGAGCTGTTTTTT. This sequence encodes CASSPPGIVSGSANTGELFF. Variable domain in full (rest from reference TRBV18 and TRBJ2-2): NAGVMQNPRHLVRRRGQEARLRCSPMKGHSHVYWYRQLPEEGLKFMVYLQKENIIDESGMPKERFSAEFPKEGPSILRIQQVVRGDSAAYFCASSPPGIVSGSANTGELFFGEGSRLTVL.

The chain is built from TRBV20-1 and TRBJ1-2, with 8 positions matching TRBD1. The junction had 2 bases not matched to a gene; V was cut back by 5 bases and J by 6 bases. The CDR3 has 11 amino acids. Looked up from germline, CDR1 is DFQATT and CDR2 is SNEGSKA (reference sequence). CDR3 amino acids: CSAEGQDGYTF. DNA for the CDR3: TGCAGTGCTGAGGGACAGGATGGCTACACCTTC.

The V and J genes are TRBV6-5 and TRBJ2-7, with 7 positions matching TRBD2. This CDR3 has 12 residues. The germline V gene encodes CDR1 MNHEY and CDR2 SVGAGI. Trimming removed 8 bases from V and 3 bases from J; junction bases left unmatched: 4. CDR3 amino acids: CASLSGGYEQYF. The DNA for the CDR3 is TGTGCCAGCTTGTCGGGAGGCTACGAGCAGTACTTC.

This chain joins TRBV28 and TRBJ1-3; 7 bases fit TRBD1. CDR3 length: 15 amino acids. The ends lost 6 bases at V and 3 bases at J; junction bases unmatched: 8. The germline CDR1 and CDR2 sequences are MDHEN and SYDVKM. CDR3: CASSPSTGFGNTIYF. In nucleotides, the CDR3 is TGTGCCAGCAGCCCCTCGACAGGGTTTGGAAACACCATATATTTT.

This clone has just one count. The CDR3 loop is CASSLDTSGIVEQYF. The CDR3 bases are TGTGCCAGCTCACTCGATACTAGCGGGATTGTCGAGCAGTACTTC. V usage is TRBV18 and J usage is TRBJ2-7; 10 bases align to TRBD2. With 4 bases clipped from V and 6 bases from J, the junction kept 9 bases outside the gene matches. CDR3 length: 15 residues. Germline V gene sequence: CDR1 KGHSH, CDR2 LQKENI.

The chain combines TRBV15 with TRBJ1-2, with TRBD1 as a possible D gene (5 bases). The CDR3 totals 15 residues. Germline V lookup: CDR1 LNHNV, CDR2 YYDKDF (reference sequence). V lost 0 bases, J lost 3 bases, and 11 bases lay in between. For the CDR3, the DNA is TGTGCCACCAGCAGAGATTTAGCGGGGGACTATGGCTACACCTTC. As protein: CATSRDLAGDYGYTF. The full variable domain, its missing parts supplied by reference TRBV15 and TRBJ1-2, is DAMVIQNPRYQVTQFGKPVTLSCSQTLNHNVMYWYQQKSSQAPKLLFHYYDKDFNNEADTPDNFQSRRPNTSFCFLDIRSPGLGDTAMYLCATSRDLAGDYGYTFGSGTRLTVV.

The genes are TRBV6-5 and TRBJ1-5, with D unresolved. With 1 base removed from V and 4 bases from J, the gap between germline ends came to 5 bases. The CDR3 runs 13 residues. Germline CDR1 is MNHEY and CDR2 is SVGAGI. CDR3 residues: CASSYLRNQPQHF. CDR3 bases: TGTGCCAGCAGTTACTTGCGGAATCAGCCCCAGCATTTT.

The genes are TRBV13 and TRBJ2-2; D may be TRBD1 (6 bases). From germline, CDR1 is PRHDT and CDR2 FYEKMQ (reference sequence). The CDR3 extends over 17 amino acids. With 4 bases removed from V and 4 bases from J, the gap between germline ends came to 19 bases. The CDR3 DNA sequence: TGTGCCAGCAGCTATACAGGGTTCCCCGGTTTCACCGGGGAGCTGTTTTTT. It is translated as CASSYTGFPGFTGELFF.

V and J are TRBV7-9 and TRBJ1-4; no firm D call. V lost 0 bases, J lost 0 bases, and 8 bases lay in between. Germline CDR1 and CDR2: SEHNR and FQNEAQ (reference sequence). CDR3 length: 16 residues. CDR3 region: CASSLALGTTNEKLFF. CDR3 in DNA: TGTGCCAGCAGCTTAGCGCTCGGGACAACTAATGAAAAACTGTTTTTT.

CDR3 region: CASSSSDSGEKLFF. The DNA of the CDR3 is TGTGCCAGCAGCTCGTCAGACAGCGGGGAAAAACTGTTTTTT. This chain uses TRBV7-9 with TRBJ1-4; D may be TRBD1 (5 bases). V was shortened by 4 bases and J by 8 bases, with 14 bases between the two germline ends. The CDR3 consists of 14 residues. Germline assignment: CDR1 SEHNR and CDR2 FQNEAQ (reference sequence).

The J gene is TRBJ2-7, the V gene TRBV6-4, with 8 bases that match TRBD1. The CDR3 covers 17 residues. Germline V gives CDR1 MRHNA, CDR2 SNTAGT. After removal of 11 bases from V and 2 bases from J, the junction contained 20 bases not matched to a gene. The CDR3 sequence: CAAFRAGRDRYTYEQYV. CDR3 sequence (DNA): TGTGCCGCTTTTAGGGCGGGCCGGGACAGGTACACCTACGAGCAGTACGTC.

The rearrangement joins TRBV20-1 to TRBJ2-7; D remains unclear. This CDR3 region has 11 residues. Trimming removed 3 bases at V and 3 bases at J, with 6 bases between. Germline CDR1 reads DFQATT; CDR2 reads SNEGSKA (reference sequence). CDR3 DNA: TGCAGTGCTAGCTCCAGCTACGAGCAGTACTTC. Translation: CSASSSYEQYF.

The V gene is TRBV29-1, the J gene TRBJ1-4; perhaps TRBD1 as D (5 bases). Trimming took off 7 bases at V and 4 bases at J, with 13 bases between the two ends. The CDR3 sequence is 13 residues long. Germline-derived CDR1 and CDR2 are SQVTM and ANQGSEA. The DNA for the CDR3 is TGCAGCGCTGGGGGGGGTAATAATGAAAAACTGTTTTTT. Its protein product is CSAGGGNNEKLFF.

V is TRBV11-2 and J is TRBJ1-4; a possible D gene is TRBD1 (6 bases). In germline, CDR1 is SGHAT, CDR2 FQNNGV. Trimming shortened V by 2 bases and J by 4 bases, and 20 bases separated the two germline ends. The CDR3 sequence is 18 residues long. The CDR3 DNA reads as TGTGCCAGCAGCTTATCGGTCCCTAGGGACACTCGTAATGAAAAACTGTTTTTT. Translated, it gives CASSLSVPRDTRNEKLFF.

This chain uses TRBV10-3 with TRBJ2-7, with 7 positions matching TRBD2. The length of the CDR3 is 14 residues. Germline CDR1 and CDR2: ENHRY and SYGVKD. V gave up 6 bases and J gave up 3 bases; unmatched junction bases: 8. CDR3 amino acids: CAIRGDYLSYEQYF. CDR3 bases: TGTGCCATCAGGGGGGACTATTTGAGCTACGAGCAGTACTTC.

This clone was seen more than once but under ten times. The V call is TRBV24-1, the J call TRBJ2-2; 12 nucleotides align to TRBD1. Germline V gives CDR1 KGHDR, CDR2 SFDVKD. The V segment lost 6 bases and the J segment 1 base; nucleotides outside the gene matches: 8. CDR3 length: 18 amino acids. CDR3 in amino acids: CATSNRRDRGQNTGELFF. The CDR3 DNA follows: TGTGCCACCAGTAATCGCCGGGACAGGGGGCAGAACACCGGGGAGCTGTTTTTT.

This clone turned up a few times. The V call is TRBV11-2, the J call TRBJ1-2; D not certain. Trimming stripped 0 bases from V and 6 bases from J, with 14 bases between. The germline CDR1 and CDR2 sequences are SGHAT and FQNNGV. The CDR3 contains 15 residues. The CDR3 reads CASSLDARGGDGYTF. CDR3 bases: TGTGCCAGCAGCTTAGACGCCCGCGGTGGTGATGGCTACACCTTC.

In this sample, this clone turned up once. This chain's CDR3 is CAISESPNQPQHF. CDR3 coding DNA: TGTGCCATCAGTGAGAGCCCCAATCAGCCCCAGCATTTT. The chain couples TRBV10-3 to TRBJ1-5; D remains ambiguous. Trimming cost V 2 bases and J 3 bases, with 5 bases left between them. The CDR3 is 13 residues long. The germline CDR1 and CDR2 sequences are ENHRY and SYGVKD.

The chain employs TRBV5-1 and TRBJ2-7; 9 nucleotides line up with TRBD1. This CDR3 is built from 14 residues. The trim removed 1 base at V and 2 bases at J, leaving 1 base unmatched. From germline, CDR1 is SGHRS and CDR2 YFSETQ. CDR3 DNA: TGCGCCAGCAGCTTGACAGGGGGCCCCTACGAGCAGTACTTC. Translation: CASSLTGGPYEQYF. Supplemented by reference TRBV5-1 and TRBJ2-7, the full variable domain reads KAGVTQTPRYLIKTRGQQVTLSCSPISGHRSVSWYQQTPGQGLQFLFEYFSETQRNKGNFPGRFSGRQFSNSRSEMNVSTLELGDSALYLCASSLTGGPYEQYFGPGTRLTVT.

On this clone itself: Being one base from a much bigger clone, this may be a read error. The V call is TRBV28, the J call TRBJ1-5; no clear D gene. Trimming stripped 6 bases from V and 0 bases from J, with 6 bases between. The germline V gene encodes CDR1 MDHEN and CDR2 SYDVKM. The CDR3 totals 13 residues. This CDR3 reads CASRQTSNQPQHF. In DNA form, the CDR3 reads TGTGCCAGCAGACAAACTAGCAATCAGCCCCAGCATTTT.